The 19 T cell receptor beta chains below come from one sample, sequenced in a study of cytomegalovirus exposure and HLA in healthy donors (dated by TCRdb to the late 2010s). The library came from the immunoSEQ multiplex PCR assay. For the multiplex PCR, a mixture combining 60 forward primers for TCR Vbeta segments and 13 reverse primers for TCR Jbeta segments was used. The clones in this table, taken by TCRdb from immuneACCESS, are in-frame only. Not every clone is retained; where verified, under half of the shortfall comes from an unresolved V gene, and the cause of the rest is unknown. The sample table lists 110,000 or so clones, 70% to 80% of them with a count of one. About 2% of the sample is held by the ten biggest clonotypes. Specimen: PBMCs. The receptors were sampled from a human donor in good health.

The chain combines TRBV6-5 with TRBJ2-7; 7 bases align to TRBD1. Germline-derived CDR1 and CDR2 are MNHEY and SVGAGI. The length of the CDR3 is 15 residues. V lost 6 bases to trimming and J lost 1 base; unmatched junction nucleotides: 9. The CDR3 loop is CASSRDRPFSYEQYF. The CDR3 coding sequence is TGTGCCAGCAGCAGGGACAGACCATTTTCCTACGAGCAGTACTTC.

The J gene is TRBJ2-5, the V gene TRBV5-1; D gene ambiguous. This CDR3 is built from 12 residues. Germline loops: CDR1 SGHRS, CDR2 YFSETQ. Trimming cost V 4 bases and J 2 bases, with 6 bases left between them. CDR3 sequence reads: CASSPSQETQYF. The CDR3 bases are TGCGCCAGCAGCCCATCACAAGAGACCCAGTACTTC. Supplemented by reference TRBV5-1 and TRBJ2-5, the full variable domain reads KAGVTQTPRYLIKTRGQQVTLSCSPISGHRSVSWYQQTPGQGLQFLFEYFSETQRNKGNFPGRFSGRQFSNSRSEMNVSTLELGDSALYLCASSPSQETQYFGPGTRLLVL.

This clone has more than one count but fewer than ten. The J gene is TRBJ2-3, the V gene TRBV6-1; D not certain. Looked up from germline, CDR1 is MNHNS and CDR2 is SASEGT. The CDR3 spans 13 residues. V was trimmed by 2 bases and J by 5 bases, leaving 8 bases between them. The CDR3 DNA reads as TGTGCCAGCAGTGAAACGAGCCGAGATACGCAGTATTTT. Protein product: CASSETSRDTQYF.

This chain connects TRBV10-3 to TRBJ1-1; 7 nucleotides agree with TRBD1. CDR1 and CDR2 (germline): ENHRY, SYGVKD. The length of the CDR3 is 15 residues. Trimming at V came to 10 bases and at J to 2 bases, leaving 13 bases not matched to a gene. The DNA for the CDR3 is TGTGCCACCACAAACAGGGGTAAAGGTAACACTGAAGCTTTCTTT. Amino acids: CATTNRGKGNTEAFF.

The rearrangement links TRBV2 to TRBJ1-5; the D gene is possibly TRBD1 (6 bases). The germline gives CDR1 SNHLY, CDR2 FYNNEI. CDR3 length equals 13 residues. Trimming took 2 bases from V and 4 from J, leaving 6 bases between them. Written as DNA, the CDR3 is TGTGCCAGCAGTGAACAGGGGAATCAGCCCCAGCATTTT. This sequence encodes CASSEQGNQPQHF.

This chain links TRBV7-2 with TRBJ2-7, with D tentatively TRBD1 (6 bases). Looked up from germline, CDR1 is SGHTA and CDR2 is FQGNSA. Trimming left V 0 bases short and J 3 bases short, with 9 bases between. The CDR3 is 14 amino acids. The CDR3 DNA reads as TGTGCCAGCAGCTTAGCAGGGGGAGTCTACGAGCAGTACTTC. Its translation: CASSLAGGVYEQYF.

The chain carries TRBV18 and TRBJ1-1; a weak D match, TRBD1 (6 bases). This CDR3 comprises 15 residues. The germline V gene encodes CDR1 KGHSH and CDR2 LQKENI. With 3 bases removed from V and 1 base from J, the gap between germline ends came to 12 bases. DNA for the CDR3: TGTGCCAGCTCACCGGCCCGGACAGAGAACACTGAAGCTTTCTTT. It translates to CASSPARTENTEAFF.

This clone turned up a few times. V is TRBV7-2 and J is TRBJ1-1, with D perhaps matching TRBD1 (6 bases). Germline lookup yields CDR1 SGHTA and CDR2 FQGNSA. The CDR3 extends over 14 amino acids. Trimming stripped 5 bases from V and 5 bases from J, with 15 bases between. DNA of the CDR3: TGTGCCAGCAGCCTGCCCTTAGGGGGAACTGAAGCTTTCTTT. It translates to CASSLPLGGTEAFF.

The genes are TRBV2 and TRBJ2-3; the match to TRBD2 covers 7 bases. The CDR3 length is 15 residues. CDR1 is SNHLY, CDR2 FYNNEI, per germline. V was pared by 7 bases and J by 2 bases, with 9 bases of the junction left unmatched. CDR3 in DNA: TGTGCCAGCACTCCCGGGGGGTCTAACACAGATACGCAGTATTTT. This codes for CASTPGGSNTDTQYF.

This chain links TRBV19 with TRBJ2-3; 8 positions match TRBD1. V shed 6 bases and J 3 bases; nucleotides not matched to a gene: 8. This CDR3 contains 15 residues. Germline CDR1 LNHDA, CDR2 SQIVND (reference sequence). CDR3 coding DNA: TGTGCCAGTAGGACTGGACAGGGTAATACAGATACGCAGTATTTT. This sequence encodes CASRTGQGNTDTQYF.

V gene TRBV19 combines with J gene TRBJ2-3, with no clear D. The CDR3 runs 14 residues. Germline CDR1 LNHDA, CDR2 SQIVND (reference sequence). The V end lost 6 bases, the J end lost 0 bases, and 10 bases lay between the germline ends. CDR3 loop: CASRSDFSTDTQYF. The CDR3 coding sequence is TGTGCCAGTAGGAGCGACTTTAGCACAGATACGCAGTATTTT.

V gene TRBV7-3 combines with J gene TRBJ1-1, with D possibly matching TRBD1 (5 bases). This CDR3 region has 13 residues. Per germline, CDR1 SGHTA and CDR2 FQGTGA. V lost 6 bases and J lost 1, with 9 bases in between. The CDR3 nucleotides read TGTGCCAGCAGGTTTAGGGGGAACACTGAAGCTTTCTTT. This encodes CASRFRGNTEAFF.

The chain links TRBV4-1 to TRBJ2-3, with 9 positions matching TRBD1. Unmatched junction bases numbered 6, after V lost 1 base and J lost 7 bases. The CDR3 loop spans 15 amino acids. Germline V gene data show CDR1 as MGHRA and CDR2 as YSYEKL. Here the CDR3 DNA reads TGCGCCAGCAGCCAAGGACAGGGGGTAGGAAATACGCAGTATTTT. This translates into CASSQGQGVGNTQYF.

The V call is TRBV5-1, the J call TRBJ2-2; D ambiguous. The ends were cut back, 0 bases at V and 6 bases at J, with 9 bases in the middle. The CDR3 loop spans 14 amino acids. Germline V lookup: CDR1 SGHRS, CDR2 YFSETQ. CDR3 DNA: TGCGCCAGCAGCTTGGTTCCTATCCCCGGGGAGCTGTTTTTT. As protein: CASSLVPIPGELFF.

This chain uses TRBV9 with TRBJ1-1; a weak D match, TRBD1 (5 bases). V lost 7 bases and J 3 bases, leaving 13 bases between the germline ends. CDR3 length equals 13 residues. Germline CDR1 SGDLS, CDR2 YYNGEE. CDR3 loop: CASQGGDHTEAFF. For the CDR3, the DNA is TGTGCCAGCCAGGGAGGGGACCACACTGAAGCTTTCTTT.

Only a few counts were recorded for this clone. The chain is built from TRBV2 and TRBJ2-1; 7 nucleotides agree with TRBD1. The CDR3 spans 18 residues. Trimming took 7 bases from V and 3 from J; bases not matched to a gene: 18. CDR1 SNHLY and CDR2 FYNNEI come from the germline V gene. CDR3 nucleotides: TGTGCCAGCATCGACCCCCTTGGGGCAGGGGGTAGCTACAATGAGCAGTTCTTC. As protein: CASIDPLGAGGSYNEQFF.

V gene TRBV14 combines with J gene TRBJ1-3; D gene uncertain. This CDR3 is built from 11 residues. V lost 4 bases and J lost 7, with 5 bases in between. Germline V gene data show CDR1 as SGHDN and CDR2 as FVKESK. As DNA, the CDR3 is TGTGCCAGCAGCCCCCGGAACACCATATATTTT. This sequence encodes CASSPRNTIYF.

The CDR3 coding sequence is TGTGCCAGCAGCTTCCGACAGGGCAATCAGCCCCAGCATTTT. Encoded protein: CASSFRQGNQPQHF. V usage is TRBV6-5 and J usage is TRBJ1-5; D may be TRBD1 (6 bases). The CDR3 runs to 14 residues. The V and J ends lost 6 bases and 2 bases respectively, with 11 bases between them. Germline CDR1 and CDR2: MNHEY and SVGAGI.

The DNA for the CDR3 is TGTGCCAGCGGCGGGTTAAGGGACAGGGACTATGGCTACACCTTC. It codes for CASGGLRDRDYGYTF. The chain combines TRBV11-2 with TRBJ1-2; TRBD1 agrees at 9 bases. The CDR3 runs 15 residues. The V and J ends lost 8 bases and 3 bases, in that order; junction bases with no gene match: 10. CDR1 is SGHAT and CDR2 is FQNNGV in the germline V gene.